The clone carrying this T cell receptor beta chain has a handful of counts. Antigen unknown. Germline lookup yields CDR1 SGHTA and CDR2 FQGNSA. The germline V and J ends were trimmed by 5 bases and 0 bases, with 7 bases remaining between them. This CDR3 contains 13 residues. The record originates from a study of early T cells in non-severe SARS-CoV-2 infection. Whole-study context: Chains stayed unpaired after sequencing of bulk RNA from unsorted whole blood.

Researchers attached unique molecular identifiers to individual cDNA molecules. Using its own MiXCR run on the 5' RACE reads, TCRdb lists one record per CDR3 protein. The sample consists of 60,000 or so distinct CDR3 sequences, around 14% of them appearing once. Study-level findings and limits: Reliance on VDJdb matching favored anti-spike CD8 responses; private and CD4 specificities were missed.

Material: whole blood, obtained at baseline. The chain employs TRBV7-2 and TRBJ1-2; D ambiguous. The source is an adult who was a healthcare worker with PCR-confirmed SARS-CoV-2 infection or an uninfected control (not recorded which). CDR3 in amino acids: CASSPHSNYGYTF. Written as DNA, the CDR3 is TGTGCCAGCAGCCCCCACTCTAACTATGGCTACACCTTC.